The sequence of this T cell receptor (beta chain) was determined in a study of blood T cell repertoires in COVID-19. V was clipped by 5 bases and J by 4 bases; unmatched bases: 7. Germline V gives CDR1 MNHEY, CDR2 SVGEGT. The CDR3 has 15 amino acids. Sequencing was performed with immunoSEQ multiplex PCR; in TCRdb, only in-frame clones are kept and a portion is missing. The repertoire holds about 68,000 clones, with 90% as singletons. The clonotype was recovered from a human donor in a cohort sampled during active COVID-19. Sequencing used peripheral blood. This chain links TRBV6-2 or TRBV6-3 with TRBJ1-5; 8 bases fit TRBD1. CDR3 sequence reads: CASSTRQGRNQPQHF. CDR3 bases: TGTGCCAGCAGTACCAGACAGGGGCGTAATCAGCCCCAGCATTTT.